This T cell receptor (beta chain) was recorded in a study of shared clonotypes between healthy human individuals. Study-level findings and limits: Non-shared clonotypes were found to have lower generation probabilities than the clonotypes that were shared by all four of the sorted-subset donors.

This CDR3 comprises 14 residues. Germline CDR1 SEHNR, CDR2 FQNEAQ (reference sequence). V was pared by 5 bases and J by 3 bases, with 4 bases of the junction left unmatched. The split of CD4+ cells yielded CD45RA+ naive and CD45RA-negative memory subsets. This clone was seen only once. Its antigen is as yet unknown. Measured with immunoSEQ multiplex PCR; TCRdb has only the in-frame clones, and not every one. The sample lists about 1.1 million clones; roughly 80% were seen once. This TCR was sampled from a young man in good health. Some clones in this sample may be carry-over from other donors' samples. The source material was memory CD4+ T cells from PBMCs. As for subset: CD45RA-negative fraction. V usage is TRBV7-9 and J usage is TRBJ1-5, with TRBD1 matching 7 bases. CDR3 sequence reads: CASSPGTDNQPQHF. The CDR3 region has the DNA TGTGCCAGCAGCCCGGGGACAGACAATCAGCCCCAGCATTTT.